A single sample is the source of the 28 T cell receptor beta chains below, sequenced in a study of low-dose radiotherapy and immunotherapy resistance in tumors. The time point here: after trial treatment. Treatment described: LDRT plus nivolumab, ipilimumab, low-dose cyclophosphamide and aspirin (RACIN trial). TRAV- and TRBV-specific primers, spanning alpha and beta chains, primed first-strand cDNA. With a V-primer adapter and a constant-region primer, TCRs were amplified for about 22 PCR cycles. TCRdb recomputed calls from the reads with MiXCR, one row per CDR3 protein. The sample lists tens of thousands of distinct CDR3 sequences, roughly 20% occurring once. Sequencing was performed on PBMCs, taken after low-dose radiotherapy plus immunotherapy. Receptors originate from a female donor with ovarian cancer.

This clonotype was recorded at least ten times. The rearrangement uses TRBV7-2 and TRBJ2-5; possibly TRBD2 for D (5 bases). CDR1 and CDR2 from the germline V gene are SGHTA and FQGNSA. Trimming took off 7 bases at V and 9 bases at J, with 15 bases between the two ends. The CDR3 spans 12 residues. CDR3 in amino acids: CASNSGPEAQYF. The CDR3 DNA sequence: TGTGCCAGCAACTCCGGGCCGGAGGCCCAGTACTTC. The full variable domain, in which reference TRBV7-2 and TRBJ2-5 provide the parts outside the CDR3, is GAGVSQSPSNKVTEKGKDVELRCDPISGHTALYWYRQSLGQGLEFLIYFQGNSAPDKSGLPSDRFSAERTGGSVSTLTIQRTQQEDSAVYLCASNSGPEAQYFGPGTRLLVL.

This clonotype has a count of ten or more. The V call is TRBV6-5, the J call TRBJ2-7, with a tentative D call TRBD2 (6 bases). Trimming took off 5 bases at V and 3 bases at J, with 11 bases between the two ends. The CDR3 runs to 13 residues. The germline gives CDR1 MNHEY, CDR2 SVGAGI. In DNA, the CDR3 is TGTGCCAGCAGTCTCTTGGGGGGCTACGAGCAGTACTTC. Protein: CASSLLGGYEQYF.

This clonotype came up many times. The rearrangement joins TRBV20-1 to TRBJ2-7; D ambiguous. Trimming shortened V by 4 bases and J by 5 bases, and 12 bases separated the two germline ends. The CDR3 totals 12 residues. The V gene's germline CDR1 is DFQATT and CDR2 SNEGSKA (reference sequence). The CDR3 sequence: CSANKGRNEQYF. The CDR3 nucleotides are TGCAGTGCTAATAAGGGAAGGAACGAGCAGTACTTC.

This clonotype was seen only once. Here the CDR3 omits its conserved ending phenylalanine or tryptophan, so a read error is the likely source. The chain is built from TRBV5-5 and TRBJ2-2; 10 bases agree with TRBD1. In germline, CDR1 is SGHKS, CDR2 YYEKEE (reference sequence). The CDR3 consists of 15 residues. This CDR3 reads CVSSHGTGVPGELFV. The CDR3 nucleotides read TGTGTCAGCAGCCACGGGACAGGGGTCCCCGGGGAGCTGTTTGTT.

Remarks on this clonotype: A far larger clone is one base from this, pointing to a likely read error. The V gene is TRBV6-5, the J gene TRBJ1-5; no reliable D call. This CDR3 is built from 14 residues. CDR1 MNHEY and CDR2 SVGAGI come from the germline V gene. Trimming pared 2 bases from V and 3 bases from J, leaving 8 bases between. The CDR3 loop is CASSYERHNQPQHF. The CDR3 coding sequence is TGTGCCAGCAGTTACGAGAGGCACAATCAGCCCCAGCATTTT.

This clonotype showed up many times. The chain recombines TRBV12-3 or TRBV12-4 with TRBJ2-3, with 9 nucleotides matching TRBD2. The CDR3 covers 15 residues. The junction had 11 bases not matched to a gene; V was cut back by 8 bases and J by 5 bases. This CDR3 reads CASAAGGRYEDTQYF. CDR3 coding DNA: TGTGCCAGCGCTGCGGGGGGGCGATATGAAGATACGCAGTATTTT.

This clonotype came up many times. This chain connects TRBV5-1 to TRBJ2-2; D ambiguous. CDR1 is SGHRS, CDR2 YFSETQ, per germline. Trimming removed 1 base from V and 6 bases from J, with 1 base in between. The CDR3 extends over 11 amino acids. The CDR3 loop is CASSLPGELFF. The CDR3 DNA is TGCGCCAGCAGCTTGCCCGGGGAGCTGTTTTTT.

The gene calls are TRBV5-1 and TRBJ1-2; maybe TRBD1 (5 bases). The germline gives CDR1 SGHRS, CDR2 YFSETQ. This CDR3 contains 14 residues. V was shortened by 0 bases and J by 7 bases, with 13 bases between the two germline ends. The CDR3 is CASSLVRGGSGYTF. CDR3 DNA sequence: TGCGCCAGCAGCTTGGTGAGGGGCGGGAGTGGCTACACCTTC.

This clonotype was recorded many times. The J gene is TRBJ2-5, the V gene TRBV6-6, with TRBD2 identical over 8 bases. Germline assignment: CDR1 MNHNY and CDR2 SVGAGI (reference sequence). V shed 6 bases and J 6 bases; nucleotides not matched to a gene: 24. There are 19 residues in the CDR3. CDR3 in amino acids: CASSTSLAGWGPGGQTQYF. CDR3 bases: TGTGCCAGCAGCACGTCATTAGCGGGATGGGGCCCGGGGGGGCAGACCCAGTACTTC.

This clonotype was observed a few times. J is TRBJ2-1 and V is TRBV30; D gene uncertain. The V end was cut by 1 base, the J end by 2 bases, with 6 bases between. The CDR3 runs to 13 residues. Germline lookup yields CDR1 GTSNPN and CDR2 SVGIG (reference sequence). The CDR3 reads CAWSGPTYNEQFF. DNA for the CDR3: TGTGCCTGGAGTGGCCCGACCTACAATGAGCAGTTCTTC.

Concerning this clonotype: Only one base separates this from a far larger clonotype, so it likely reflects a read error. A read error is likely, as this CDR3 ends without the conserved phenylalanine or tryptophan. The rearrangement joins TRBV6-5 to TRBJ2-1; the D gene is possibly TRBD1 (5 bases). The germline gives CDR1 MNHEY, CDR2 SVGAGI. CDR3 length equals 17 residues. CDR3 in DNA: TGTGCCACCAGTGATTTGTGGGCAGCCCCAGGGTTCGGTGAGCAGTTCTCC. Encoded protein: CATSDLWAAPGFGEQFS.

V usage is TRBV12-5 and J usage is TRBJ1-5; 7 nucleotides line up with TRBD1. The V and J ends lost 1 base and 6 bases, in that order; junction bases with no gene match: 6. Germline CDR1 LGHNT, CDR2 FRNRAP. The CDR3 runs 15 residues. The CDR3 DNA follows: TGTGCTAGTGGTTTGGGAACAGGGGAAAGTCAGCCCCAGCATTTT. Its translation is CASGLGTGESQPQHF.

This clonotype was recorded at least ten times. The CDR3 DNA sequence: TGCGCCAGCAGCTTGGCCCAACTAGCGGGAGGGCCCAATGAGCAGTTCTTC. Amino acid sequence: CASSLAQLAGGPNEQFF. The chain has TRBV5-1 and TRBJ2-1, with 13 bases identical to TRBD2. Germline CDR1 SGHRS, CDR2 YFSETQ. Germline trimming cut 0 bases from V and 6 bases from J; bases unmatched to any gene: 6. The CDR3 totals 17 residues.

This clonotype was seen ten or more times. This chain connects TRBV5-1 to TRBJ2-7, with TRBD2 identical over 11 bases. V shed 4 bases, J shed 4 bases, and the junction held 7 bases outside the gene matches. The germline gives CDR1 SGHRS, CDR2 YFSETQ. The length of the CDR3 is 15 residues. CDR3 nucleotide sequence: TGCGCCAGCAGCGCTACTAGCGGGAGCTGGTACGAGCAGTACTTC. It is translated as CASSATSGSWYEQYF.

This clonotype was observed at least ten times. V and J are TRBV28 and TRBJ2-7; maybe TRBD1 (5 bases). Between the trimmed V and J ends, which lost 5 bases and 8 bases, there was a span of 19 bases. The CDR3 covers 14 residues. CDR1 is MDHEN, CDR2 SYDVKM, per germline. This CDR3 reads CASSLNPTADKQYF. The DNA of the CDR3 is TGTGCCAGCAGTCTTAACCCGACAGCCGATAAGCAGTACTTC.

Of note for this clonotype: It is likely a read error: a sequence one base away is far more abundant. V gene TRBV27 combines with J gene TRBJ2-2, with D unresolved. The ends were cut back, 10 bases at V and 6 bases at J, with 9 bases in the middle. This CDR3 region has 11 residues. Germline V CDR1 and CDR2: MNHEY, SMNVEV (reference sequence). DNA of the CDR3: TGTGCCACCAATATCCCCGGGGAGCTGTTTTTT. Translation: CATNIPGELFF.

This clonotype was seen repeatedly, ten times or more. The CDR3 reads CASSNTGPYEQYF. The CDR3 DNA reads as TGTGCCAGCAGCAATACAGGGCCCTACGAGCAGTACTTC. This sequence joins TRBV5-3 and TRBJ2-7, with a possible D match to TRBD1 (6 bases). TRBV5-3 has ORF status, its function being uncertain. The CDR3 sequence is 13 residues long. Trimming removed 8 bases from V and 2 bases from J, with 14 bases in between.

The CDR3 protein is CAIISGSYNEQFF. The CDR3 DNA follows: TGTGCCATCATCAGCGGGAGCTACAATGAGCAGTTCTTC. The chain couples TRBV12-3 or TRBV12-4 to TRBJ2-1; TRBD2 matches at 8 bases. The CDR3 contains 13 residues. The V segment lost 10 bases and the J segment 3 bases; nucleotides outside the gene matches: 5.

This clonotype was observed at least ten times. The chain recombines TRBV28 with TRBJ1-4; unclear D gene. CDR1 MDHEN and CDR2 SYDVKM come from the germline V gene. The CDR3 totals 14 residues. V lost 3 bases to trimming and J lost 2 bases, with 7 bases between them. The CDR3 coding sequence is TGTGCCAGCAGTTTTGTTCCTACTAATGAAAAACTGTTTTTT. Translation gives CASSFVPTNEKLFF. The entire variable domain, with the rest obtained from reference TRBV28 and TRBJ1-4, is as follows: DVKVTQSSRYLVKRTGEKVFLECVQDMDHENMFWYRQDPGLGLRLIYFSYDVKMKEKGDIPEGYSVSREKKERFSLILESASTNQTSMYLCASSFVPTNEKLFFGSGTQLSVL.

V usage is TRBV14 and J usage is TRBJ1-1; D gene unclear. Germline V gene lookup returns CDR1 SGHDN and CDR2 FVKESK. V lost 1 base and J lost 11, with 8 bases in between. CDR3 length: 11 residues. CDR3 sequence reads: CASSQAWAAFF. CDR3 DNA sequence: TGTGCCAGCAGCCAAGCCTGGGCGGCTTTCTTT.

As regards this clonotype: A far larger clone is one base from this, pointing to a likely read error. J is TRBJ2-5 and V is TRBV7-9, with 8 positions matching TRBD2. Germline loops: CDR1 SEHNR, CDR2 FQNEAQ (reference sequence). The CDR3 is made up of 20 amino acids. V shed 1 base, J shed 11 bases, and the junction held 27 bases outside the gene matches. The CDR3 DNA follows: TGTGCCAGCAGCTTAGGGGGAGGACTAGCCACGGCACGACCCAACAATGAGCAGTACTTC. Its translation: CASSLGGGLATARPNNEQYF.

This clonotype was observed a handful of times. This rearrangement joins TRBV14 to TRBJ2-1; D tentatively reads TRBD1 or TRBD2 (5 bases each). This CDR3 region has 18 residues. Trimming took 3 bases from V and 0 from J, leaving 18 bases between them. Germline lookup yields CDR1 SGHDN and CDR2 FVKESK. CDR3 loop: CASSHIPQGPSSYNEQFF. CDR3 in DNA: TGTGCCAGCAGCCACATCCCCCAGGGACCCAGCTCCTACAATGAGCAGTTCTTC.

Comment on this clonotype: One base separates it from a far larger clone, so it is likely a read error. V gene TRBV24-1 combines with J gene TRBJ1-2; 7 positions match TRBD1. Trimming at V came to 6 bases and at J to 7 bases, leaving 10 bases not matched to a gene. In germline, CDR1 is KGHDR, CDR2 SFDVKD. The CDR3 length is 14 residues. Here the CDR3 DNA reads TGTGCCACCAGTCGCACAGGGGTCCGACCTGGCTACACCTTC. As protein: CATSRTGVRPGYTF.

In its sample, this clonotype was seen many times. V is TRBV20-1 and J is TRBJ2-5; D not resolved. Between the trimmed V and J ends, which lost 2 bases and 5 bases, there was a span of 15 bases. The CDR3 is made up of 14 amino acids. The germline gives CDR1 DFQATT, CDR2 SNEGSKA (reference sequence). CDR3 in amino acids: CSARPRQFGETQYF. The CDR3 DNA sequence: TGCAGTGCTAGACCCCGGCAGTTCGGGGAGACCCAGTACTTC.

Many counts were recorded for this clonotype. V is TRBV4-3 and J is TRBJ2-1, with 9 bases matching TRBD2. The CDR3 runs 15 residues. Losses at the gene ends were 2 bases for V and 5 bases for J; bases not matched to a gene: 4. Germline V gene data show CDR1 as LGHNA and CDR2 as YSLEER. The CDR3: CASSQQGLAHNEQFF. The DNA for the CDR3 is TGCGCCAGCAGCCAACAGGGACTAGCCCACAATGAGCAGTTCTTC.

As to this clonotype: No DNA is shown, since the ends of the CDR3 on it are uncertain; the CDR3 is the one TCRdb lists. CDR3 sequence: CASSFYICSASPGRGGAYNEQFF. V is TRBV5-1 and J is TRBJ2-1; the DNA was not used to check the table's D call, TRBD1. Germline lookup yields CDR1 SGHRS and CDR2 YFSETQ. The CDR3 comprises 23 residues, both ends counted.

Note on this clonotype: A read error is possible here, since a much larger clone lies one base away. The CDR3 sequence is CAPSTPLSTAKNIQYF. In DNA form, the CDR3 reads TGTGCCCCCAGCACGCCCCTATCCACAGCCAAAAACATTCAGTACTTC. The chain joins TRBV13 to TRBJ2-4; D is uncertain. Trimming shortened V by 11 bases and J by 0 bases, and 20 bases separated the two germline ends. The CDR3 sequence is 16 residues long. The germline V gene encodes CDR1 PRHDT and CDR2 FYEKMQ (reference sequence).

A word on this clonotype: A far larger clone is off by one base, so a read error is likely. The chain joins TRBV7-2 to TRBJ2-1; 7 positions agree with TRBD2. Germline V gene sequence: CDR1 SGHTA, CDR2 FQGNSA. The CDR3 loop spans 14 amino acids. Trimming removed 1 base from V and 10 bases from J; junction bases left unmatched: 7. CDR3 in DNA: TGTGCCAGCAGCTTAGTCTCTAGCGGATACGAGCAGTTCTTC. This gives the protein CASSLVSSGYEQFF.